The rows below give T cell receptor beta chains drawn from one sample of a study of hypomethylating agent response in myelodysplastic syndrome. The table came from immunoSEQ multiplex PCR; TCRdb's copy has only in-frame clones and leaves some out. The table lists around 3,000 clones, almost 85% of them singletons, with about 26% in the top ten. The sample consisted of bone marrow, taken before or after starting hypomethylating agent treatment for myelodysplastic syndrome (not recorded which). The receptors derive from a human donor with myelodysplastic syndrome. The CDR3 runs from the conserved cysteine through the conserved F or W.

J | V | CDR3
TRBJ2-2 | TRBV7-8 | CASSLIQGPTGELFF
TRBJ2-1 | TRBV5-1 | CASSRIFSTSGEYEQFF
TRBJ1-5 | TRBV6-1 | CASSEAWPQHF
TRBJ1-5 | TRBV19 | CASSTPGPSPAGQPQHF
TRBJ1-2 | TRBV27 | CASSPGAGYGYTF
TRBJ1-5 | TRBV7-7 | CASSLGPGQPQHF
TRBJ2-2 | TRBV25-1 | CASVARDRMFF
TRBJ1-2 | TRBV27 | CASSGGYYGYTF
TRBJ2-3 | TRBV11-2 | CASSLHSGGPGDTQYF
TRBJ1-3 | TRBV5-1 | CASSATGRTGNTIYF
TRBJ2-5 | TRBV5-1 | CASKRLAGGLGQETQYF
TRBJ2-7 | TRBV5-1 | CASSLVGQGANQQYF
TRBJ1-1 | TRBV27 | CASSRPGEGVRTEAFF
TRBJ2-5 | TRBV7-2 | CASSLDGGRKETQYF
TRBJ1-4 | TRBV15 | CATSRGRGATNEKLFF
TRBJ2-3 | TRBV5-1 | CASSLGLAGRYGKDTQYF
TRBJ2-3 | TRBV7-8 | CASSLRDALGDTQYF
TRBJ2-1 | TRBV7-3 | CASSLVAGRHNEQFF
TRBJ2-2 | TRBV7-6 | CASSSTGGVTGELFF